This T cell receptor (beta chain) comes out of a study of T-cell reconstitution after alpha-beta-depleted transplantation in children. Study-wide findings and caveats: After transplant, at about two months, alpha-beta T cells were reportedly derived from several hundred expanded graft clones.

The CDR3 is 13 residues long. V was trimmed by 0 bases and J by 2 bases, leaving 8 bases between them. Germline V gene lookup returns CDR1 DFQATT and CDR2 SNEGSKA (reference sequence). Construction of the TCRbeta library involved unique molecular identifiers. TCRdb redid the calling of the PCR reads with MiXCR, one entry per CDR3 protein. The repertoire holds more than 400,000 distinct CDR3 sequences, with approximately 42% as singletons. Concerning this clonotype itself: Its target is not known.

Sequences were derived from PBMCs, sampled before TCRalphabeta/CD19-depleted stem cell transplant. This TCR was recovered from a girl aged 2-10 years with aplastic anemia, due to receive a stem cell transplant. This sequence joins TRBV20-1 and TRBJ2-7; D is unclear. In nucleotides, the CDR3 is TGCAGTGCTAGAGACCTGGCAGCCTACGAGCAGTACTTC. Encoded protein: CSARDLAAYEQYF.